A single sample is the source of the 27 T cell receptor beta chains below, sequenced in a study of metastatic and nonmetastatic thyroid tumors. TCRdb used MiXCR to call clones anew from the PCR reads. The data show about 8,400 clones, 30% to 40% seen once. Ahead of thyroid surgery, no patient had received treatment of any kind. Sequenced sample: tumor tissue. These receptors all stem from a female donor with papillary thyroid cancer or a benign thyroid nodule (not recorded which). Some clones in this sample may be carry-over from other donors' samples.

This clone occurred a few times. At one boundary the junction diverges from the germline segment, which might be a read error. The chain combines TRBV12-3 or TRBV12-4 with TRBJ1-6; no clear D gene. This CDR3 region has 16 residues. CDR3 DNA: TGTGCCAGCGGTTTTGGTGGAGCATCCTATAATTCACCCCTCCACTTT. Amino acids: CASGFGGASYNSPLHF.

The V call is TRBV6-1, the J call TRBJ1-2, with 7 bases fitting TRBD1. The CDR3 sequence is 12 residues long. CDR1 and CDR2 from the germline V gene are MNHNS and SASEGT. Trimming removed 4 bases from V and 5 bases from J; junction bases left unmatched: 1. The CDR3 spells CASSGTGYGYTF. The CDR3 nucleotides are TGTGCCAGCAGTGGGACAGGTTATGGCTACACCTTC.

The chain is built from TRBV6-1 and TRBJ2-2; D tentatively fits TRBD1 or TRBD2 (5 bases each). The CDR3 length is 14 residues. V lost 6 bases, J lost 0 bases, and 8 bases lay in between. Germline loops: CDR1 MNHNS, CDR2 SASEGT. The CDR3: CASSGTANTGELFF. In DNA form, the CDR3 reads TGTGCCAGCAGCGGGACGGCGAACACCGGGGAGCTGTTTTTT.

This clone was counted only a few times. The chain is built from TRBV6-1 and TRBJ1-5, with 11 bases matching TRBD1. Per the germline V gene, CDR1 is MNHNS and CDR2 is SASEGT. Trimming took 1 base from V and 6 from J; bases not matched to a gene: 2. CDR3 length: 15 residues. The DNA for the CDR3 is TGTGCCAGCAGTGAAGGGACAGGGGGCGTTCAGCCCCAGCATTTT. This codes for CASSEGTGGVQPQHF.

The CDR3 DNA follows: TGTGCCAGCACCGGTATGGGGACTAGCGGGATCACAGATACGCAGTATTTT. Protein product: CASTGMGTSGITDTQYF. The V and J genes are TRBV11-1 and TRBJ2-3; 13 bases map to TRBD2. CDR1 SGHAT and CDR2 FQDESV come from the germline V gene (reference sequence). This CDR3 comprises 17 residues. The V segment lost 7 bases and the J segment 2 bases; nucleotides outside the gene matches: 9.

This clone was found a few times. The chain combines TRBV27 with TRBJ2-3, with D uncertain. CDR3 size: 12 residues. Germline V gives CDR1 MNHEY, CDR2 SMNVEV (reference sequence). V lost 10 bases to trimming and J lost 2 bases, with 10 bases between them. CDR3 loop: CATSSLTDTQYF. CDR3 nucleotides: TGTGCCACCTCATCCCTCACAGATACGCAGTATTTT.

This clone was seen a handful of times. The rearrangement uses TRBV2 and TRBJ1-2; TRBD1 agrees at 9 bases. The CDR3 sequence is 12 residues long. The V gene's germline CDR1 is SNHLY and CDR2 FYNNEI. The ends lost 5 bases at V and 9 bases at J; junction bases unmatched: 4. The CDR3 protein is CASSRGQGSYTF. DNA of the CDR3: TGTGCCAGCAGTAGGGGACAGGGAAGCTACACCTTC.

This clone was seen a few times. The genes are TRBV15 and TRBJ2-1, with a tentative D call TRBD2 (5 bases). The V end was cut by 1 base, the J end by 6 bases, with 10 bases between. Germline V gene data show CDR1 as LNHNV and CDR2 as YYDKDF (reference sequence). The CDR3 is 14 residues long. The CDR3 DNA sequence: TGTGCCACCAGCAGAGGCCGGGGTGGCAATGAGCAGTTCTTC. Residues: CATSRGRGGNEQFF.

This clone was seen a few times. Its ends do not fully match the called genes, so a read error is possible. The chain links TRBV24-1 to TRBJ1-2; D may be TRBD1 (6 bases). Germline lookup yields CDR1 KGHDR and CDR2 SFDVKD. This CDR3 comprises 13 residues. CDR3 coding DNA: TGTGCCACCAGTGAAAGGGCCTGGGGGCAGTACGCCTTC. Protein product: CATSERAWGQYAF.

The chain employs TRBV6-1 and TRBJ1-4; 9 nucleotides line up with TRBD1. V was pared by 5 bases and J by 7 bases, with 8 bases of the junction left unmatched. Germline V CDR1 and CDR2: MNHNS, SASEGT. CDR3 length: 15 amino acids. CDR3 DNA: TGTGCCAGCAGTCCCGGGCCGGACAGGGGTGAAAAACTGTTTTTT. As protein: CASSPGPDRGEKLFF.

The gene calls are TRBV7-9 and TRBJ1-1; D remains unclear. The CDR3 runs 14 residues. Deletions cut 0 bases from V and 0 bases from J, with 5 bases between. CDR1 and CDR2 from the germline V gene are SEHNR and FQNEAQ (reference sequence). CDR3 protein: CASSLAALNTEAFF. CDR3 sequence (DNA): TGTGCCAGCAGCTTAGCGGCCCTGAACACTGAAGCTTTCTTT.

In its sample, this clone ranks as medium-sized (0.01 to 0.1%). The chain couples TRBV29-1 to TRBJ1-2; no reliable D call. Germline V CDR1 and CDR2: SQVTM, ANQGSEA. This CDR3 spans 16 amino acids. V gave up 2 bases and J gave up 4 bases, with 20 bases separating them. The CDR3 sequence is CSVEWRAENRRYGYTF. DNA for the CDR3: TGCAGCGTTGAATGGCGGGCGGAGAACCGCCGCTATGGCTACACCTTC.

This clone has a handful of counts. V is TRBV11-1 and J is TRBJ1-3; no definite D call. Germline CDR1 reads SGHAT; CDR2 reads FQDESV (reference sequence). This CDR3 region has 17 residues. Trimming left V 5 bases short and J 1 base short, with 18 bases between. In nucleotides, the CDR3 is TGTGCCAGCAGCCCGACGGACTTTGACGGATCTGGAAACACCATATATTTT. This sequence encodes CASSPTDFDGSGNTIYF.

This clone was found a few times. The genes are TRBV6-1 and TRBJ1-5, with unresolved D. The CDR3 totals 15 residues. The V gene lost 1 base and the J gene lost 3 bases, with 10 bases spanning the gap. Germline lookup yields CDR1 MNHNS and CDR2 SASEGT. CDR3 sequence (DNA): TGTGCCAGCAGTGAAGGTGGAACAGTCAATCAGCCCCAGCATTTT. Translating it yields CASSEGGTVNQPQHF.

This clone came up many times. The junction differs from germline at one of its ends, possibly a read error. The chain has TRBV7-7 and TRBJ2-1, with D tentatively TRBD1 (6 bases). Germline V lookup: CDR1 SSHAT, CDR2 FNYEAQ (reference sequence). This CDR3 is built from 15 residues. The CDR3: CASSLARGPLNEQFF. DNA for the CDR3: TGTGCTAGCAGCTTAGCCAGGGGCCCCCTTAATGAGCAGTTCTTC.

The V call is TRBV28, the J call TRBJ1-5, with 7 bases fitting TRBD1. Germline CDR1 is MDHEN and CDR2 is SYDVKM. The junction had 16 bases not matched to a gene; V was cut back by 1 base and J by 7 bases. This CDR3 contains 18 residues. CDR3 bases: TGTGCCAGCAGTTTATCAGGACAGGTGATCATAAGTCGACAGCCCCAGCATTTT. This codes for CASSLSGQVIISRQPQHF.

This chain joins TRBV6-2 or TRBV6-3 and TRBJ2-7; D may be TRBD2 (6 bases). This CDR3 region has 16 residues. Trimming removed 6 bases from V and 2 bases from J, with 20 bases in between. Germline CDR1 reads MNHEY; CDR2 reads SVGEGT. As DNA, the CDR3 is TGTGCCAGCAGCCACAACCGGGCGGGAAACACCTACGAGCAGTACTTC. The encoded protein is CASSHNRAGNTYEQYF.

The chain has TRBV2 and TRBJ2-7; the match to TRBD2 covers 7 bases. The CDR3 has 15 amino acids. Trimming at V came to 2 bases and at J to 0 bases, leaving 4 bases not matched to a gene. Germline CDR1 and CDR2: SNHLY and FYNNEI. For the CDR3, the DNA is TGTGCCAGCAGTGAAAGGAGCGGGAACTCCTACGAGCAGTACTTC. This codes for CASSERSGNSYEQYF.

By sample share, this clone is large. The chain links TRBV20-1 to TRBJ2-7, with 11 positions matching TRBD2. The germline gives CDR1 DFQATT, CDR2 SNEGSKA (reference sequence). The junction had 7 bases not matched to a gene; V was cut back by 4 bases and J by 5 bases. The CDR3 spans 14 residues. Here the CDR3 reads CSAIPGLAVHEQYF. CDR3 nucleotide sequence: TGCAGTGCTATCCCGGGACTAGCGGTCCACGAGCAGTACTTC.

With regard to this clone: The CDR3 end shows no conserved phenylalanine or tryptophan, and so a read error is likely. CDR3 loop: CSAPDGQGVSKQFL. CDR3 DNA sequence: TGCAGTGCGCCGGATGGACAGGGAGTTTCTAAGCAGTTCCTC. The J gene is TRBJ2-1, the V gene TRBV20-1, with 8 bases lining up with TRBD1. In germline, CDR1 is DFQATT, CDR2 SNEGSKA (reference sequence). This CDR3 region has 14 residues. With V trimmed by 6 bases and J by 11 bases, 15 bases remained unmatched.

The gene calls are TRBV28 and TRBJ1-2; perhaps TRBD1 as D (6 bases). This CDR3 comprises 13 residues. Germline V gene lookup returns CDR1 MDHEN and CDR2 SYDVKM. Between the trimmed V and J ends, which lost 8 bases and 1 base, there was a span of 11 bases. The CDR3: CASLGGLNYGYTF. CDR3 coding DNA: TGTGCCAGCTTGGGGGGCCTTAACTATGGCTACACCTTC.

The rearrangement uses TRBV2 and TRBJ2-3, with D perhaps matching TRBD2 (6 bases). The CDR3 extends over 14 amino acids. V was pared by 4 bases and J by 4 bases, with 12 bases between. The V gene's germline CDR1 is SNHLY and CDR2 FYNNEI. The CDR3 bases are TGTGCCAGCAGTGTCCGGGAGATGGCAGATACGCAGTATTTT. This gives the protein CASSVREMADTQYF.

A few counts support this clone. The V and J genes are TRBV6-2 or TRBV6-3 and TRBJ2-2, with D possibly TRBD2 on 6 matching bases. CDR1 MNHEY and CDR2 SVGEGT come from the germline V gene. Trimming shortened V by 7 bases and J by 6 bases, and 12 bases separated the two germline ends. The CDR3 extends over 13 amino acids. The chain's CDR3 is CASTLRLAGELFF. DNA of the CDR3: TGTGCCAGCACTTTGAGACTAGCCGGGGAGCTGTTTTTT.

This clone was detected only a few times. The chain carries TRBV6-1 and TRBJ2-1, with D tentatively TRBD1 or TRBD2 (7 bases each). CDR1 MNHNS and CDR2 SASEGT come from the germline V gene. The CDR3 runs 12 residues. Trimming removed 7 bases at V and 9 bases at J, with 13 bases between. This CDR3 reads CASIRGGIEQFF. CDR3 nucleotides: TGTGCCAGCATCAGGGGGGGTATTGAGCAGTTCTTC.

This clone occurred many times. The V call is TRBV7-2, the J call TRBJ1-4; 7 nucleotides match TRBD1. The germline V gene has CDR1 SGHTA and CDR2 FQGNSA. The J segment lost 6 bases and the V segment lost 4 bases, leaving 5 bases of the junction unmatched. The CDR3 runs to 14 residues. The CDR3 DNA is TGTGCCAGCAGCTCTGACAGGGCTGATGAAAAACTGTTTTTT. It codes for CASSSDRADEKLFF.

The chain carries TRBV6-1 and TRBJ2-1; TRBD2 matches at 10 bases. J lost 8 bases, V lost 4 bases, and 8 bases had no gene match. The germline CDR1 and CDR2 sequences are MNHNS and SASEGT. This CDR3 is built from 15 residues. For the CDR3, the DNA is TGTGCCAGCAGTGCAGGGGCTAGCGGGAGTGATGAGCAGTTCTTC. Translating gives CASSAGASGSDEQFF.

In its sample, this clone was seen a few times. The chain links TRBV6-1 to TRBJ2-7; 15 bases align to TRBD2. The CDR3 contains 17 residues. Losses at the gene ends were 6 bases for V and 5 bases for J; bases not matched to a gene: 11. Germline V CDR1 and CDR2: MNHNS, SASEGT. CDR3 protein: CASRSGLAGGKINEQYF. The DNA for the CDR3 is TGTGCCAGCAGAAGCGGACTAGCGGGGGGGAAAATCAACGAGCAGTACTTC.